This TCR beta chain was profiled in a study of blood T cell repertoires in COVID-19 (dated by TCRdb to the early 2020s). For context, the study as a whole: Collaborator samples came from the United States, Italy and Spain and covered acute and convalescent phases of COVID-19. The material from the prospective study consisted of cDNA or gDNA derived from T cells, B-cell-depleted T cells, or PBMCs. The dataset comprised deeply sampled blood TCRbeta repertoires from subjects exposed to, actively infected with, or recovered from COVID-19. The repertoires were released in a freely available public database intended as a resource for research on the immune response to SARS-CoV-2. The samples were drawn from the first 160 participants of the ongoing ImmuneRACE study and from over 950 subjects provided by 6 global collaborators. A de-identified subject ID, COVID-19 status, age in years and sex were almost always included in the sample metadata. Where HLA class I and class II types were available, the types were taken from metadata supplied by the sample provider, not from assay-based typing.

TCRbeta CDR3 regions were amplified from genomic DNA by means of the immunoSEQ Assay, a bias-controlled multiplex PCR. The original pipeline was this. Nucleated cell counts per sample were estimated from amplification of reference gene primers within the assay. To quantify the absolute abundance of each unique TCRbeta CDR3 rearrangement, sequence reads were collapsed and filtered. For each sample, productive Simpson clonality was calculated by taking the square root of Simpson's diversity index across productive rearrangements. TCRdb provides this immuneACCESS table in a form limited to in-frame rearrangements. Some clones are lacking; in checked studies, under half of them reflect an unresolved V gene, and why the rest are absent is not known. The V and J calls and clone size were taken over from that table, and D and trimming were inferred from the DNA. The sample profile shows some 220,000 clones; around 83% of them were found once. Approximately 10% of the sample lies in the top ten.

The research as a whole found: The amount of clinical and demographic metadata varied by source and participant and was provided uncurated.

With regard to this clone: Its binding antigen is unknown. No much larger clone is present one base from it, and per-base qualities are unavailable.

Reading the germline V gene gives CDR1 SGHTS and CDR2 YDEGEE. Spanning cysteine to phenylalanine, the CDR3 consists of 17 amino acids. Only the CDR3 region is kept as DNA, spanning 51 bases read in frame from base 1. Here V drops 5 bases and J drops 4 bases, and the junction holds 8 bases not matched to any gene. Each collaborating institution followed its own protocols to collect whole blood in K2EDTA tubes. For TCRbeta analysis, collaborator samples were shipped as frozen whole blood, as isolated PBMCs, or as DNA extracted from either sample type. This clonotype was sampled from a man aged 50-59 years with active or convalescent COVID-19. Recombination linked TRBV5-8 to TRBJ2-5; 16 bases in between match TRBD2. Sequencing input: peripheral blood. The CDR3 protein is CASRAGTSGRALETQYF. The DNA is TGTGCCAGCAGGGCCGGGACTAGCGGGAGGGCCCTAGAGACCCAGTACTTC.